Listed below are T cell receptor beta chains from one sample, sequenced in a study of CD4 and CD8 cells across lung adenocarcinoma regions. TCRdb passed the PCR reads through MiXCR, listing each CDR3 protein once. Of around 15,000 distinct CDR3 sequences in the sample, roughly 50% were seen once. The material sequenced was CD8+ T cells from the center of a lung tumor. The receptors here all came from a female donor with lung adenocarcinoma. The CD4 and CD8 labels of this study may be unreliable. The CDR3 runs from the conserved cysteine through the conserved F or W. D genes are given only for firm matches. Rows may omit the clone size; those that give it use once, few, many or a size class.

medium-sized TRBJ2-5 TRBV6-1 . CASSRTGFEAQYF TGTGCCAGCAGCCGCACAGGGTTTGAGGCCCAGTACTTC
. TRBJ2-4 TRBV6-1 . CASTGTRAKNIQYF TGTGCCAGCACGGGGACGCGTGCCAAAAACATTCAGTACTTC
medium-sized TRBJ2-1 TRBV4-1 TRBD2 CASSQILAGGYNEQFF TGCGCCAGCAGCCAGATTCTAGCGGGGGGCTACAATGAGCAGTTCTTC
. TRBJ2-7 TRBV6-1 . CASSEARRGGTDTQYF TGTGCCAGCAGTGAAGCGCGGAGGGGAGGCACAGATACGCAGTACTTC
. TRBJ2-5 TRBV4-1 . CASSQGEGFQETQYF TGCGCCAGCAGCCAAGGAGAAGGGTTCCAAGAGACCCAGTACTTC
few TRBJ1-2 TRBV12-3/TRBV12-4 TRBD1 CASSSTGQGDGYTF TGTGCCAGCAGTTCAACGGGACAGGGTGACGGCTACACCTTC
once TRBJ2-7 TRBV6-1 . CASIEGLDTDTQYF TGTGCGAGCATTGAAGGCCTAGACACAGATACGCAGTACTTC
few TRBJ2-5 TRBV5-1 TRBD1 CASSSDRVETQYF TGCGCCAGCAGCTCCGACAGGGTCGAGACCCAGTACTTC
. TRBJ1-1 TRBV4-1 TRBD1 CASSWHRGGETTEAFF TGCGCCAGCAGCTGGCACAGGGGGGGTGAGACCACTGAAGCTTTCTTT
. TRBJ2-3 TRBV6-1 . CAGSGGPRQDTQYF TGTGCGGGCAGTGGGGGCCCGAGGCAAGATACGCAATACTTT
. TRBJ2-1 TRBV6-5 . CASSLAPPGYNEQFF TGTGCCAGCAGTTTGGCGCCCCCTGGATACAATGAGCAGTTCTTC
many TRBJ2-1 TRBV10-3 TRBD2 CAISERTGGGGAGEQFF TGTGCCATCAGTGAGCGGACGGGAGGCGGGGGGGCCGGGGAGCAGTTCTTC
once TRBJ2-3 TRBV6-1 TRBD2 CASSRRLAGAVKDTQYF TGTGCCAGCAGTCGGCGACTAGCGGGGGCTGTCAAAGATACGCAGTATTTC
medium-sized TRBJ2-2 TRBV6-1 . CASSEGDGELFF TGTGCCAGCAGTGAGGGGGATGGGGAGCTGTTTTTT
. TRBJ2-4 TRBV6-1 TRBD1 CACRVRGLRAKNTQYF TGTGCCTGCCGCGTCAGGGGGCTGCGGGCCAAAAATACTCAGTACTTC
few TRBJ1-1 TRBV6-5 . CASSYGGNTEAFF TGTGCCAGCAGCTACGGAGGGAACACTGAAGCTTTCTTT
medium-sized TRBJ2-6 TRBV6-1 . CASGFTGANVLTF TGTGCCAGCGGCTTTACTGGGGCCAACGTCCTGACTTTC
few TRBJ2-5 TRBV10-1 . CASRGTTETQYF TGCGCCAGCAGAGGGACGACGGAGACCCAGTACTTC
. TRBJ2-1 TRBV10-1 . CAKNTDPSLYNEQFF TGCGCCAAAAACACAGACCCGTCTCTCTACAATGAGCAGTTCTTC
. TRBJ2-7 TRBV6-1 TRBD1 CASSVDRAYEQYF TGTGCCAGCAGTGTAGACAGGGCCTACGAGCAGTACTTC
medium-sized TRBJ1-5 TRBV6-1 TRBD1 CASSVTGGRNQPQHF TGTGCCAGCAGTGTCACAGGGGGCAGAAATCAGCCCCAGCATTTT
. TRBJ2-7 TRBV6-1 TRBD1 CASGERLPTGGQYF TGTGCCAGCGGGGAACGCCTGCCAACAGGGGGGCAGTACTTC
. TRBJ2-3 TRBV6-1 TRBD1 CACSARGLPAKNIQYF TGTGCGTGCAGTGCTAGGGGGCTCCCAGCCAAAAACATTCAGTATTTT
many TRBJ2-7 TRBV11-2 TRBD1 CASSFSQGLSSYEQYF TGTGCCAGCAGCTTCTCACAGGGGCTCAGCTCCTACGAGCAGTACTTC
few TRBJ1-2 TRBV6-5 . CASSWGGAGYTF TGTGCCAGCAGTTGGGGGGGGGCTGGCTACACCTTC
. TRBJ2-3 TRBV10-2 . CASSESGWGDTQYF TGCGCCAGCAGCGAAAGCGGGTGGGGGGATACGCAGTATTTT
many TRBJ2-3 TRBV5-4 TRBD2 CASSPPGTSRSTDTQYF TGTGCCAGCAGCCCCCCGGGGACTAGCAGAAGCACAGATACGCAGTATTTT
. TRBJ2-4 TRBV6-1 TRBD2 CASRDPGGGAKNMQYF TGTGCCAGCAGGGACCCGGGGGGGGGAGCCAAAAACATGCAGTACTTC
. TRBJ1-2 TRBV5-1 TRBD1 CASRTGTGAGYTF TGCGCCAGCAGAACCGGGACAGGGGCTGGCTACACCTTC
once TRBJ2-1 TRBV6-1 . CASSPASASYNEQFF TGTGCCAGCAGTCCCGCTAGCGCATCCTACAATGAGCAGTTCTTC
many TRBJ2-5 TRBV6-1 . CASSDFEETQYF TGTGCCAGCAGTGATTTTGAAGAGACCCAGTACTTC
many TRBJ2-6 TRBV12-3/TRBV12-4 . CASSLVLGRYSGANVLTF TGTGCCAGCAGTCTGGTTCTCGGACGGTACTCTGGGGCCAACGTCCTGACTTTC
many TRBJ1-6 TRBV6-1 . CASSEAFRESSYNSPLHF TGTGCCAGCAGTGAAGCTTTCAGGGAAAGCTCCTATAATTCACCCCTCCACTTT
many TRBJ1-1 TRBV6-5 . CASSYSKGVGTEAFF TGTGCCAGCAGTTACTCGAAGGGGGTCGGAACTGAAGCTTTCTTT
. TRBJ2-7 TRBV5-4 . CASSLPGSSYEQYF TGTGCCAGCAGCTTGCCCGGGAGTTCCTACGAGCAGTACTTC
. TRBJ2-7 TRBV14 TRBD1 CASSLGQAKQYF TGTGCCAGCAGCCTAGGACAGGCCAAGCAGTACTTC
. TRBJ2-3 TRBV6-1 . CAGRGRGEPDTQYF TGTGCGGGCCGAGGGAGAGGGGAGCCAGATACGCAGTATTTC
. TRBJ2-2 TRBV6-5 TRBD2 CASSYSLRGGSTGELFF TGTGCCAGCAGTTACTCCTTGCGGGGGGGCTCGACCGGGGAGCTGTTTTTT
. TRBJ2-2 TRBV6-1 . CASSELGRNTGELFF TGTGCCAGCAGTGAACTGGGGAGGAACACCGGGGAGCTGTTTTTT
many TRBJ2-3 TRBV4-1 . CASSPPGSRRADTQYF TGCGCCAGCAGCCCCCCGGGGTCTAGAAGGGCAGATACGCAGTATTTT
. TRBJ2-1 TRBV5-1 . CASSLVGDFDNEQFF TGCGCCAGCAGCTTGGTGGGGGATTTCGACAATGAGCAGTTCTTC
. TRBJ2-7 TRBV6-1 TRBD1 CASRPSGQGSHEQYF TGTGCCAGCAGACCCTCGGGACAGGGGTCCCACGAGCAGTACTTC
. TRBJ2-7 TRBV6-8 . CASSYKGLVGKDTQYF TGTGCCAGCAGCTATAAGGGGCTGGTGGGCAAAGACACGCAGTACTTC
few TRBJ2-3 TRBV6-1 . CASSGQGDTQYF TGTGCCAGCAGTGGACAAGGAGATACGCAGTATTTT
large TRBJ2-7 TRBV27 . CASSLVWGQFYEQYF TGTGCCAGCAGTTTAGTCTGGGGCCAGTTCTACGAGCAGTACTTC
. TRBJ2-4 TRBV6-2/TRBV6-3 . CASTDRGPGGGAKNMQYF TGTGCCAGCACCGACAGGGGACCGGGGGGGGGAGCCAAAAATATGCAGTACTTT
. TRBJ2-4 TRBV27 . CASRGRGSTNMQYF TGTGCCAGCAGGGGGCGCGGGTCCACAAACATGCAGTACTTT
many TRBJ2-1 TRBV11-2 TRBD2 CASSQTSGGWDEQFF TGTGCCAGCAGCCAGACTAGCGGGGGCTGGGATGAGCAGTTCTTC
few TRBJ1-1 TRBV7-2 . CASSLVLSPEAFF TGTGCCAGCAGCTTAGTCCTCAGCCCTGAAGCTTTCTTT
. TRBJ2-3 TRBV6-1 TRBD2 CASSDPGGGATNTQYF TGTGCCAGCAGCGACCCGGGCGGGGGAGCCACAAATACGCAGTATTTT
. TRBJ1-6 TRBV4-1 . CASSQEGGTFSPLHF TGCGCCAGCAGCCAAGAAGGCGGGACATTTTCACCCCTCCACTTT
medium-sized TRBJ1-2 TRBV6-1 TRBD1 CASSEERGLGYTF TGTGCCAGCAGTGAAGAGAGGGGGCTTGGCTACACCTTC